The T cell receptor (beta chain) described here comes from a study of blood T cell repertoires in COVID-19. Overall study: Researchers got acute and convalescent COVID-19 samples from the United States, Italy and Spain. T cells, B-cell-depleted T cells, or PBMCs provided the cDNA or gDNA that served as material.

This clone was recorded once. Study processing details: Reference gene primer amplification gave nucleated cell count estimates. Only in-frame clones appear in the TCRdb table, and some are missing; sequencing was by immunoSEQ multiplex PCR. Clone size and the V and J calls come from that table; the DNA yielded D and trimming. The sample lists about 240,000 clones, 70% to 90% occurring once. This CDR3 has 15 amino acids. V lost 1 base to trimming and J lost 2 bases, with 12 bases between them. Looked up from germline, CDR1 is SGHRS and CDR2 is YFSETQ. The chain combines TRBV5-1 with TRBJ2-5; D remains unclear. The origin of this receptor is a woman aged 25 to 39 who had recovered from COVID-19. Sequenced material: peripheral blood. The CDR3 loop reads CASSLITAQQETQYF. The CDR3, as DNA: TGCGCCAGCAGCTTGATAACAGCCCAACAAGAGACCCAGTACTTC.